The next 9 T cell receptor beta chains were all read from a single sample in a study of cytomegalovirus exposure and HLA in healthy donors. PCR involved 60 Vbeta and 13 Jbeta primers. The table came from immunoSEQ multiplex PCR; TCRdb's copy has only in-frame clones and leaves some out. The table records roughly 140,000 clones, approximately 84% of them present only once. Sequences were obtained from PBMCs. These receptors all stem from a woman between 18 and 29 years old in good health and CMV-seronegative.

The rearrangement links TRBV18 to TRBJ1-5, with TRBD1 as a possible D gene (5 bases). Germline V gives CDR1 KGHSH, CDR2 LQKENI. Between the trimmed V and J ends, which lost 0 bases and 7 bases, there was a span of 7 bases. This CDR3 spans 13 amino acids. In DNA, the CDR3 is TGTGCCAGCTCACCACCCCAGGGACAGCCCCAGCATTTT. It translates to CASSPPQGQPQHF.

The chain uses TRBV28 and TRBJ1-2; D is possibly TRBD1 (6 bases). From germline, CDR1 is MDHEN and CDR2 SYDVKM. This CDR3 spans 13 amino acids. Trimming pared 5 bases from V and 6 bases from J, leaving 13 bases between. The CDR3 DNA sequence: TGTGCCAGCAGTGTACAGGGACGCGATGGCTACACCTTC. Protein product: CASSVQGRDGYTF.

The chain links TRBV19 to TRBJ2-7; weak D call: TRBD1 (5 bases). The CDR3 is 12 residues long. Germline CDR1 and CDR2: LNHDA and SQIVND (reference sequence). The ends were cut back, 6 bases at V and 3 bases at J, with 9 bases in the middle. CDR3 residues: CASRGRDYEQYF. Here the CDR3 DNA reads TGTGCCAGTAGGGGCAGGGACTACGAGCAGTACTTC. The variable domain in full, with the rest retrieved from reference TRBV19 and TRBJ2-7, is DGGITQSPKYLFRKEGQNVTLSCEQNLNHDAMYWYRQDPGQGLRLIYYSQIVNDFQKGDIAEGYSVSREKKESFPLTVTSAQKNPTAFYLCASRGRDYEQYFGPGTRLTVT.

The V and J genes are TRBV7-2 and TRBJ1-2; D may be TRBD1 (5 bases). Germline V gives CDR1 SGHTA, CDR2 FQGNSA. The germline V and J ends were trimmed by 3 bases and 2 bases, with 10 bases remaining between them. The CDR3 runs to 14 residues. CDR3 DNA: TGTGCCAGCAGCTTGTCGACAGACAACTATGGCTACACCTTC. Protein sequence: CASSLSTDNYGYTF. The variable domain in full, with the rest retrieved from reference TRBV7-2 and TRBJ1-2, is GAGVSQSPSNKVTEKGKDVELRCDPISGHTALYWYRQSLGQGLEFLIYFQGNSAPDKSGLPSDRFSAERTGGSVSTLTIQRTQQEDSAVYLCASSLSTDNYGYTFGSGTRLTVV.

The rearrangement joins TRBV7-2 to TRBJ1-3; 7 bases fit TRBD1. CDR3 length: 14 residues. V was pared by 5 bases and J by 5 bases, with 6 bases of the junction left unmatched. CDR1 is SGHTA and CDR2 is FQGNSA in the germline V gene. The DNA for the CDR3 is TGTGCCAGCAGCACGGGACAGTTTAGAAACACCATATATTTT. Amino acid sequence: CASSTGQFRNTIYF. Based on the CDR3 plus reference TRBV7-2 and TRBJ1-3, the full variable domain is GAGVSQSPSNKVTEKGKDVELRCDPISGHTALYWYRQSLGQGLEFLIYFQGNSAPDKSGLPSDRFSAERTGGSVSTLTIQRTQQEDSAVYLCASSTGQFRNTIYFGEGSWLTVV.

The chain has TRBV7-2 and TRBJ2-2; TRBD1 is a possible D gene (6 bases). Per the germline V gene, CDR1 is SGHTA and CDR2 is FQGNSA. With 0 bases removed from V and 2 bases from J, the gap between germline ends came to 13 bases. This CDR3 has 17 amino acids. CDR3 sequence (DNA): TGTGCCAGCAGCTTAGCTTCACAGGGCCTCAACACCGGGGAGCTGTTTTTT. Encoded protein: CASSLASQGLNTGELFF. The full variable domain, with the rest looked up from reference TRBV7-2 and TRBJ2-2, is GAGVSQSPSNKVTEKGKDVELRCDPISGHTALYWYRQSLGQGLEFLIYFQGNSAPDKSGLPSDRFSAERTGGSVSTLTIQRTQQEDSAVYLCASSLASQGLNTGELFFGEGSRLTVL.

The chain couples TRBV27 to TRBJ2-3; D ambiguous. V shed 5 bases and J shed 0 bases, with 9 bases lying between them. Per the germline V gene, CDR1 is MNHEY and CDR2 is SMNVEV (reference sequence). The CDR3 extends over 14 amino acids. The CDR3, as DNA: TGTGCCAGCAGTCGAGTGTCGAGCACAGATACGCAGTATTTT. Residues: CASSRVSSTDTQYF.

This chain connects TRBV18 to TRBJ2-5; 8 nucleotides agree with TRBD1. Germline CDR1 and CDR2: KGHSH and LQKENI. The CDR3 loop spans 16 amino acids. Germline trimming cut 0 bases from V and 5 bases from J; bases unmatched to any gene: 8. As DNA, the CDR3 is TGTGCCAGCTCACCACCATCAGGGGGCGCTGGGGAGACCCAGTACTTC. Translation: CASSPPSGGAGETQYF.

This clone has a single count. This sequence joins TRBV14 and TRBJ2-1; D is perhaps TRBD1 (5 bases). V lost 3 bases and J lost 7, with 10 bases in between. This CDR3 has 13 amino acids. The germline CDR1 and CDR2 sequences are SGHDN and FVKESK. CDR3 DNA: TGTGCCAGCAGCCACGCGCCAGGGAATGAGCAGTTCTTC. Translating it yields CASSHAPGNEQFF.